This T cell receptor (beta chain) was observed in a study of blood T cell repertoires in COVID-19. Study-level information: COVID-19 samples from acute and convalescent phases originated in the United States, Italy and Spain.

V lost 5 bases, J lost 5 bases, and 10 bases stayed unmatched. The CDR3 is 15 amino acids. Germline V gene sequence: CDR1 SGDLS, CDR2 YYNGEE. The repertoire was sequenced with immunoSEQ multiplex PCR; TCRdb's copy has only in-frame clones and lacks some. The table records tens of thousands of clones, around nine tenths of them present only once. This TCR came from a man aged 55 to 70 with active or convalescent COVID-19. Specimen: peripheral blood. The chain links TRBV9 to TRBJ2-1, with 7 bases lining up with TRBD2. The CDR3: CASSRGLGRDNEQFF. CDR3 bases: TGTGCCAGCAGTCGCGGACTAGGAAGGGACAATGAGCAGTTCTTC.